This passage covers 30 T cell receptor beta chains from one sample sequenced in a study of cytomegalovirus exposure and HLA in healthy donors. The PCR employed 60 Vbeta primers together with 13 Jbeta primers. Data came from immunoSEQ multiplex PCR; TCRdb stores just in-frame clones and leaves some out. Counted here are approximately 190,000 clones, 65% to 85% occurring once; the ten biggest clones make up around 3.9%. Sequenced sample: PBMCs. Receptors were obtained from a man aged 50-59 years in good health and CMV-seronegative.

The chain carries TRBV6-5 and TRBJ1-2, with unresolved D. CDR1 and CDR2 from the germline V gene are MNHEY and SVGAGI. V lost 5 bases and J 8 bases, leaving 15 bases between the germline ends. This CDR3 has 13 residues. CDR3 nucleotides: TGTGCCAGCAGTGAAAGGTCTCCGAGGGGCTACACCTTC. It yields the protein CASSERSPRGYTF.

This chain uses TRBV27 with TRBJ2-7; 7 bases line up with TRBD1. CDR3 length: 13 residues. CDR1 is MNHEY and CDR2 is SMNVEV in the germline V gene (reference sequence). Trimming removed 3 bases from V and 2 bases from J; junction bases left unmatched: 1. This CDR3 is CASSLTGPYEQYF. The CDR3 DNA follows: TGTGCCAGCAGTTTGACAGGGCCCTACGAGCAGTACTTC.

The chain combines TRBV27 with TRBJ2-6; perhaps TRBD2 as D (6 bases). The V gene's germline CDR1 is MNHEY and CDR2 SMNVEV (reference sequence). This CDR3 contains 18 residues. Trimming pared 5 bases from V and 0 bases from J, leaving 17 bases between. The CDR3 region has the DNA TGTGCCAGCAGTCCCCTGGGACTTCCTAGCTCTGGGGCCAACGTCCTGACTTTC. Residues: CASSPLGLPSSGANVLTF.

This chain joins TRBV7-6 and TRBJ2-2; D gene ambiguous. The V gene lost 3 bases and the J gene lost 4 bases, with 6 bases spanning the gap. Germline lookup yields CDR1 SGHVS and CDR2 FNYEAQ. This CDR3 spans 13 amino acids. CDR3 residues: CASSFKSTGELFF. In nucleotides, the CDR3 is TGTGCCAGCAGCTTTAAGAGCACCGGGGAGCTGTTTTTT. Looking up the rest from reference TRBV7-6 and TRBJ2-2 gives the full variable domain: GAGVSQSPRYKVTKRGQDVALRCDPISGHVSLYWYRQALGQGPEFLTYFNYEAQQDKSGLPNDRFSAERPEGSISTLTIQRTEQRDSAMYRCASSFKSTGELFFGEGSRLTVL.

This clone was picked up a small number of times. The rearrangement uses TRBV4-2 and TRBJ2-1; D possibly corresponds to TRBD2 (7 bases). This CDR3 spans 15 amino acids. Germline V gene data show CDR1 as LGHNA and CDR2 as YNFKEQ. V was cut by 1 base and J by 4 bases, with 11 bases left in between. CDR3: CASSQGTRGYNEQFF. The CDR3 DNA reads TGTGCCAGCAGCCAAGGGACTAGGGGGTACAATGAGCAGTTCTTC.

The V gene is TRBV5-4, the J gene TRBJ2-5; 9 nucleotides line up with TRBD2. Germline lookup yields CDR1 SGHNT and CDR2 YYREEE (reference sequence). The CDR3 consists of 17 residues. V shed 1 base and J 0 bases; nucleotides not matched to a gene: 7. CDR3 coding DNA: TGTGCCAGCAGCTTGTTGGTTAGCGGGGGCTACCAAGAGACCCAGTACTTC. Encoded protein: CASSLLVSGGYQETQYF. Using reference TRBV5-4 and TRBJ2-5 for the parts outside the CDR3, the full variable domain is ETGVTQSPTHLIKTRGQQVTLRCSSQSGHNTVSWYQQALGQGPQFIFQYYREEENGRGNFPPRFSGLQFPNYSSELNVNALELDDSALYLCASSLLVSGGYQETQYFGPGTRLLVL.

This chain joins TRBV19 and TRBJ1-1; perhaps TRBD1 as D (6 bases). V was pared by 3 bases and J by 0 bases, with 11 bases between. Germline V CDR1 and CDR2: LNHDA, SQIVND (reference sequence). CDR3 length equals 15 residues. CDR3 DNA: TGTGCCAGTAGTATTCCGGGACACCTGAACACTGAAGCTTTCTTT. As protein: CASSIPGHLNTEAFF.

V and J are TRBV5-4 and TRBJ2-2, with TRBD2 identical over 8 bases. The CDR3 consists of 16 residues. V trimming: 2 bases; J trimming: 2 bases; junction bases outside the gene matches: 5. Germline-derived CDR1 and CDR2 are SGHNT and YYREEE (reference sequence). The CDR3 is CASSFAGLANTGELFF. CDR3 in DNA: TGTGCCAGCAGCTTCGCTGGACTAGCTAACACCGGGGAGCTGTTTTTT. Using reference TRBV5-4 and TRBJ2-2 for the parts outside the CDR3, the full variable domain is ETGVTQSPTHLIKTRGQQVTLRCSSQSGHNTVSWYQQALGQGPQFIFQYYREEENGRGNFPPRFSGLQFPNYSSELNVNALELDDSALYLCASSFAGLANTGELFFGEGSRLTVL.

The gene calls are TRBV6-1 and TRBJ2-3, with 7 bases matching TRBD2. The V gene's germline CDR1 is MNHNS and CDR2 SASEGT. V was clipped by 4 bases and J by 5 bases; unmatched bases: 6. The CDR3 is made up of 14 amino acids. This CDR3 is CASSGLAAGDTQYF. CDR3 in DNA: TGTGCCAGCAGTGGACTAGCAGCGGGAGATACGCAGTATTTT.

The gene calls are TRBV7-2 and TRBJ1-6; 7 nucleotides line up with TRBD1. The V segment lost 5 bases and the J segment 3 bases; nucleotides outside the gene matches: 1. This CDR3 spans 14 amino acids. Germline V gene lookup returns CDR1 SGHTA and CDR2 FQGNSA. CDR3 nucleotides: TGTGCCAGCAGCCGGGACAGCTATAATTCACCCCTCCACTTT. Translation: CASSRDSYNSPLHF.

This clone was counted once. The chain couples TRBV19 to TRBJ1-2, with TRBD1 matching over 7 bases. Germline CDR1 reads LNHDA; CDR2 reads SQIVND (reference sequence). The CDR3 has 12 amino acids. After removal of 8 bases from V and 2 bases from J, the junction contained 2 bases not matched to a gene. In nucleotides, the CDR3 is TGTGCCAGTGGACAGGAAAACTATGGCTACACCTTC. Its translation: CASGQENYGYTF.

V usage is TRBV19 and J usage is TRBJ1-3; D may be TRBD1 (5 bases). V lost 5 bases, J lost 2 bases, and 7 bases lay in between. Germline V CDR1 and CDR2: LNHDA, SQIVND (reference sequence). The CDR3 has 13 amino acids. The CDR3: CASSQGTGNTIYF. The CDR3 coding sequence is TGTGCCAGTAGTCAGGGTACTGGAAACACCATATATTTT.

The chain uses TRBV5-6 and TRBJ1-2, with a tentative D call TRBD1 (5 bases). Trimming cost V 1 base and J 4 bases, with 17 bases left between them. This CDR3 is built from 16 residues. From germline, CDR1 is SGHDT and CDR2 YYEEEE. CDR3 residues: CASSLRLIGVTYGYTF. The CDR3, as DNA: TGTGCCAGCAGCTTGCGGCTAATAGGGGTTACCTATGGCTACACCTTC.

In its sample, this clone was seen a few times. The chain joins TRBV18 to TRBJ1-1; weak D call: TRBD1 (5 bases). The V end was cut by 5 bases, the J end by 1 base, with 11 bases between. The CDR3 contains 14 residues. Germline V lookup: CDR1 KGHSH, CDR2 LQKENI. The CDR3 coding sequence is TGTGCCAGCTCAGAAGGGGCCGCGAACACTGAAGCTTTCTTT. Encoded protein: CASSEGAANTEAFF.

The chain joins TRBV6-6 to TRBJ2-5, with 8 positions matching TRBD2. Looked up from germline, CDR1 is MNHNY and CDR2 is SVGAGI (reference sequence). V lost 10 bases to trimming and J lost 4 bases; unmatched junction nucleotides: 11. The CDR3 runs 14 residues. This CDR3 reads CATLDGGARETQYF. The CDR3 bases are TGTGCCACCCTTGACGGGGGGGCCCGAGAGACCCAGTACTTC.

The J gene is TRBJ2-2, the V gene TRBV7-8; maybe TRBD2 (6 bases). The CDR3 totals 14 residues. Trimming took off 5 bases at V and 5 bases at J, with 12 bases between the two ends. The V gene's germline CDR1 is SGHVS and CDR2 FQNEAQ. The CDR3 reads CASSRTTPTGELFF. DNA of the CDR3: TGTGCCAGCAGCCGGACTACCCCAACCGGGGAGCTGTTTTTT.

The rearrangement links TRBV11-2 to TRBJ2-7, with D perhaps TRBD1 (7 bases). The V end was cut by 5 bases, the J end by 5 bases, with 25 bases between. The CDR3 length is 17 residues. Germline V gene sequence: CDR1 SGHAT, CDR2 FQNNGV. The CDR3 region has the DNA TGTGCCAGCAGCCCAATAGGGGGTCGGGGGACAGTCCACGAGCAGTACTTC. Translating gives CASSPIGGRGTVHEQYF. Using reference TRBV11-2 and TRBJ2-7 for the parts outside the CDR3, the full variable domain is EAGVAQSPRYKIIEKRQSVAFWCNPISGHATLYWYQQILGQGPKLLIQFQNNGVVDDSQLPKDRFSAERLKGVDSTLKIQPAKLEDSAVYLCASSPIGGRGTVHEQYFGPGTRLTVT.

This clone was seen more than once but under ten times. V usage is TRBV2 and J usage is TRBJ1-2; D not certain. The CDR3 contains 16 residues. The V end lost 7 bases, the J end lost 4 bases, and 22 bases lay between the germline ends. Germline lookup yields CDR1 SNHLY and CDR2 FYNNEI. The CDR3 loop reads CASKETATKILYGYTF. CDR3 nucleotide sequence: TGTGCCAGCAAGGAGACGGCAACTAAAATCCTCTATGGCTACACCTTC.

The CDR3 region has the DNA TGTGCCAGCACCGCTGAGGGGGCATCGACCGGGGAGCTGTTTTTT. This encodes CASTAEGASTGELFF. The chain links TRBV2 to TRBJ2-2; 7 nucleotides agree with TRBD1. The length of the CDR3 is 15 residues. J lost 5 bases, V lost 7 bases, and 10 bases had no gene match. Per the germline V gene, CDR1 is SNHLY and CDR2 is FYNNEI.

In DNA form, the CDR3 reads TGTGCCAGTAGTCTGACGCGGCAGGGCCTCAATCAGCCCCAGCATTTT. Translation gives CASSLTRQGLNQPQHF. The chain has TRBV19 and TRBJ1-5; D might be TRBD1 (5 bases). Looked up from germline, CDR1 is LNHDA and CDR2 is SQIVND (reference sequence). Trimming removed 5 bases at V and 3 bases at J, with 17 bases between. The CDR3 runs 16 residues. Supplemented by reference TRBV19 and TRBJ1-5, the full variable domain reads DGGITQSPKYLFRKEGQNVTLSCEQNLNHDAMYWYRQDPGQGLRLIYYSQIVNDFQKGDIAEGYSVSREKKESFPLTVTSAQKNPTAFYLCASSLTRQGLNQPQHFGDGTRLSIL.

This rearrangement joins TRBV7-2 to TRBJ2-7, with TRBD2 matching 9 bases. Losses at the gene ends were 3 bases for V and 2 bases for J; bases not matched to a gene: 5. The CDR3 sequence is 15 residues long. CDR1 is SGHTA, CDR2 FQGNSA, per germline. In DNA, the CDR3 is TGTGCCAGCAGCTTGGGGCGGGGGGGCCCCTACGAGCAGTACTTC. Protein: CASSLGRGGPYEQYF.

The chain recombines TRBV30 with TRBJ1-5; possibly TRBD1 for D (5 bases). Trimming took 2 bases from V and 3 from J, leaving 8 bases between them. Looked up from germline, CDR1 is GTSNPN and CDR2 is SVGIG (reference sequence). The CDR3 has 13 residues. This chain's CDR3 is CAWSSQDNQPQHF. DNA for the CDR3: TGTGCCTGGAGTTCACAGGACAATCAGCCCCAGCATTTT.

This rearrangement joins TRBV29-1 to TRBJ2-4; 10 positions match TRBD1. CDR3 length: 16 residues. Unmatched junction bases numbered 13, after V lost 5 bases and J lost 6 bases. CDR1 and CDR2 from the germline V gene are SQVTM and ANQGSEA. This CDR3 reads CSVRVGPRTGGNIQYF. The CDR3 DNA reads as TGCAGCGTTCGGGTCGGGCCCAGGACAGGGGGAAACATTCAGTACTTC.

The chain employs TRBV5-6 and TRBJ2-5; 10 bases agree with TRBD1. Germline trimming cut 4 bases from V and 0 bases from J; bases unmatched to any gene: 3. Germline V gene sequence: CDR1 SGHDT, CDR2 YYEEEE. The CDR3 consists of 15 residues. This CDR3 reads CASSQDRGYQETQYF. DNA for the CDR3: TGTGCCAGCAGCCAGGACAGGGGGTACCAAGAGACCCAGTACTTC.

Here the CDR3 DNA reads TGTGCCAGCGGAAACAGGGGGACGGCAGATACGCAGTATTTT. This gives the protein CASGNRGTADTQYF. The chain has TRBV11-2 and TRBJ2-3, with 8 bases aligning to TRBD1. The CDR3 has 14 amino acids. V lost 8 bases to trimming and J lost 4 bases; unmatched junction nucleotides: 8. Germline CDR1 and CDR2: SGHAT and FQNNGV.

This clone was observed a few times. The V and J genes are TRBV28 and TRBJ1-2; D possibly corresponds to TRBD1 (5 bases). With 0 bases removed from V and 5 bases from J, the gap between germline ends came to 10 bases. Germline V gene data show CDR1 as MDHEN and CDR2 as SYDVKM. The CDR3 is made up of 14 amino acids. In DNA form, the CDR3 reads TGTGCCAGCAGTTTATGGTTTCAGGGATATGGCTACACCTTC. Translation: CASSLWFQGYGYTF.

This chain uses TRBV11-2 with TRBJ2-5, with 9 bases identical to TRBD2. V trimming: 1 base; J trimming: 4 bases; junction bases outside the gene matches: 4. Per germline, CDR1 SGHAT and CDR2 FQNNGV. The CDR3 covers 15 residues. The CDR3 DNA sequence: TGTGCCAGCAGCTTAGCGCGCGGGGGGGTAGAGACCCAGTACTTC. It translates to CASSLARGGVETQYF.

Concerning this clone: Germline and junction disagree at one end, which may indicate a read error. This sequence joins TRBV7-9 and TRBJ2-5; possible D gene TRBD1, 6 bases. Germline V gene sequence: CDR1 SEHNR, CDR2 FQNEAQ (reference sequence). The CDR3 length is 15 residues. For the CDR3, the DNA is TGTTCCAGCAGCTTATTAAAGGGGGTCCTAGAGACCCAGTACTTC. This sequence encodes CSSSLLKGVLETQYF.

The chain recombines TRBV6-5 with TRBJ1-1, with a possible D match to TRBD1 (6 bases). In germline, CDR1 is MNHEY, CDR2 SVGAGI. V was cut by 6 bases and J by 2 bases, with 10 bases left in between. The CDR3 is 13 residues long. The CDR3 is CASRTGINTEAFF. In DNA, the CDR3 is TGTGCCAGCAGGACAGGAATTAACACTGAAGCTTTCTTT.

As for this clone: At the DNA level, this CDR3 is encoded by other sequences in the same sample as well. The CDR3 spells CAWSTGLNTEAFF. For the CDR3, the DNA is TGTGCCTGGAGTACAGGGTTGAACACTGAAGCTTTCTTT. The chain has TRBV30 and TRBJ1-1, with D perhaps matching TRBD1 (6 bases). Germline CDR1 GTSNPN, CDR2 SVGIG (reference sequence). The CDR3 length is 13 residues. V lost 2 bases and J lost 0, with 7 bases in between. The full variable domain, its missing parts supplied by reference TRBV30 and TRBJ1-1, is SQTIHQWPATLVQPVGSPLSLECTVEGTSNPNLYWYRQAAGRGLQLLFYSVGIGQISSEVPQNLSASRPQDRQFILSSKKLLLSDSGFYLCAWSTGLNTEAFFGQGTRLTVV.